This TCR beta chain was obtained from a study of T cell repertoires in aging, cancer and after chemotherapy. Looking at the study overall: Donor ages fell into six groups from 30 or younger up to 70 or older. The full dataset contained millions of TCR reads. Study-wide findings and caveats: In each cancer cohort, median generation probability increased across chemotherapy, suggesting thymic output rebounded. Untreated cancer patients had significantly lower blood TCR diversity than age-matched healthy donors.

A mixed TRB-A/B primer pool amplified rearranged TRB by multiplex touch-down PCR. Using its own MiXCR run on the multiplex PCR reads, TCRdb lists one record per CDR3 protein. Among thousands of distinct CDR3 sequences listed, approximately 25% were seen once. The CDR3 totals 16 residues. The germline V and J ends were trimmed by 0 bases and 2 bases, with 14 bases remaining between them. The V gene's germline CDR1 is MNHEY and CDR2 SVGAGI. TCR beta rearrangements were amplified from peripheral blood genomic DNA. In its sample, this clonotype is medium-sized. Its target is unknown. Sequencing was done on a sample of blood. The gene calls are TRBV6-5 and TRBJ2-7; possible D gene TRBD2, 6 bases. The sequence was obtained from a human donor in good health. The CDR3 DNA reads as TGTGCCAGCAGTTACTCGGTGGGCGGGAAAACCTACGAGCAGTACTTC. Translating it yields CASSYSVGGKTYEQYF.